Here is one TCR beta chain with its context. What it recognizes is unknown. Germline lookup yields CDR1 SGHAT and CDR2 FQNNGV. The CDR3 extends over 14 amino acids. V shed 4 bases and J shed 4 bases, with 12 bases lying between them. This sample was included in a study of vaccination and CD4 T cells after COVID-19. Turning to the study itself: The post-COVID sampling time was a median 101 days after diagnosis, ranging from 35 to 161. Study conclusions and caveats: Median SARS-CoV-2-reactive clonotype numbers went up from roughly 19 to 38, but not significantly.

As to treatment: approximately 9-day PBMC culture with coronavirus spike peptide pools or control peptides (ViraFEST assay). An Oncomine TCR Beta short-read assay was used to sequence the DNA from cultured CD4+ T cells. TCRdb analysed the PCR reads with MiXCR anew, one entry per CDR3 protein. The sample lists some 16,000 distinct CDR3 sequences; around 37% were seen once. The origin of this receptor is a human donor with COVID-19. The gene calls are TRBV11-2 and TRBJ2-3; either TRBD1 or TRBD2 may fit D (6 bases each). The sequencing sample was made of cultured CD4+ T cells from blood. CDR3 sequence reads: CASSYPGGSDTQYF. CDR3 in DNA: TGTGCCAGCAGCTACCCCGGGGGCTCAGATACGCAGTATTTT.